The present entry profiles one T cell receptor (beta chain) with its context. Antigen specificity is unknown. Data came from immunoSEQ multiplex PCR; TCRdb stores just in-frame clones and leaves some out. The profile covers 65,000 to 80,000 clones, with roughly 83% appearing a single time and approximately 2.8% taken by the ten largest. Unmatched junction bases numbered 9, after V lost 3 bases and J lost 9 bases. The CDR3 runs to 15 residues. Germline CDR1 and CDR2: SGHAT and FQNNGV. The entry originates in a study of T cell clones after liver transplantation. For the study at large: Post-transplant blood was tracked for graft-donor-reactive T cell clones identified in a pre-transplant mixed lymphocyte reaction. Subjects received no induction therapy and standard immunosuppression until randomization at 12-24 months post-transplant. Draws occurred before transplant, before withdrawal, and after complete or failed withdrawal.

General observations from the study: Graft donor-reactive T cells may have migrated into the graft rather than being deleted.

The sample consisted of CD4+ T cells from blood, taken at the 22-month timepoint. The rearrangement links TRBV11-2 to TRBJ2-1; TRBD2 aligns across 9 bases. This sequence was found in a human patient who received a liver transplant. A subset of T cells may come from the graft donor. DNA of the CDR3: TGTGCCAGCAGCTTCAATAGCGGGAGCCAGGGTGAGCAGTTCTTC. Protein sequence: CASSFNSGSQGEQFF.